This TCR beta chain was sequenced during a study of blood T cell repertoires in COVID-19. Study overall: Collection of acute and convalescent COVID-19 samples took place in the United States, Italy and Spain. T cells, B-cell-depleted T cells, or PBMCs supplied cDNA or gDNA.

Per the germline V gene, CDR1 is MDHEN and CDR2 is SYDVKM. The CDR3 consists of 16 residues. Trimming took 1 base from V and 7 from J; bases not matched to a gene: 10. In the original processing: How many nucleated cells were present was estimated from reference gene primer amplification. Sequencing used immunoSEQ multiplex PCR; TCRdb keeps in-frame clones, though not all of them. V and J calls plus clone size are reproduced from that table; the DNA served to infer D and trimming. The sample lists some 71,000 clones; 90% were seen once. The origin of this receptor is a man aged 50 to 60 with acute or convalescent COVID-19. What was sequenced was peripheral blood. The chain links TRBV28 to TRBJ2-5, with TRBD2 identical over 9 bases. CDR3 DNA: TGTGCCAGCAGTTTATCAGGGCTAGCGGGAATAGCGACCCAGTACTTC. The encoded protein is CASSLSGLAGIATQYF. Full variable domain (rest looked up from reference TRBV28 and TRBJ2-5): DVKVTQSSRYLVKRTGEKVFLECVQDMDHENMFWYRQDPGLGLRLIYFSYDVKMKEKGDIPEGYSVSREKKERFSLILESASTNQTSMYLCASSLSGLAGIATQYFGPGTRLLVL.